One sample yielded the 3 T cell receptor beta chains listed below, sequenced in a study of blood T cell repertoires in COVID-19. Libraries were prepared by immunoSEQ multiplex PCR; TCRdb keeps only in-frame clonotypes and omits some of them. The data contain about 250,000 clones, around 84% of them singletons. Sequencing was carried out using PBMCs or T cells enriched from blood (not recorded which). The receptors originated from a man aged 35 to 55 who had been exposed to COVID-19.

The genes are TRBV7-3 and TRBJ1-2, with 7 bases fitting TRBD1. Germline V gene data show CDR1 as SGHTA and CDR2 as FQGTGA. The junction had 13 bases not matched to a gene; V was cut back by 5 bases and J by 7 bases. The CDR3 contains 15 residues. The CDR3 nucleotides read TGTGCCAGCAGCCCCGCAGGGGGTCAGGGATCTGGCTACACCTTC. The encoded protein is CASSPAGGQGSGYTF.

The rearrangement uses TRBV20-1 and TRBJ2-5, with no clear D. The CDR3 is made up of 12 amino acids. Germline CDR1 is DFQATT and CDR2 is SNEGSKA (reference sequence). The V gene lost 3 bases and the J gene lost 0 bases, with 5 bases spanning the gap. CDR3 protein: CSASSDQETQYF. The CDR3 DNA reads as TGCAGTGCTAGTTCGGACCAAGAGACCCAGTACTTC.

This clone was seen a few times. This chain joins TRBV11-2 and TRBJ2-5, with a weak D call TRBD1 (6 bases). V was clipped by 1 base and J by 3 bases, with 6 bases between them. The CDR3 sequence is 13 residues long. Germline assignment: CDR1 SGHAT and CDR2 FQNNGV. The CDR3 protein is CASSLGTEETQYF. CDR3 DNA: TGTGCCAGCAGCTTAGGGACAGAAGAGACCCAGTACTTC.